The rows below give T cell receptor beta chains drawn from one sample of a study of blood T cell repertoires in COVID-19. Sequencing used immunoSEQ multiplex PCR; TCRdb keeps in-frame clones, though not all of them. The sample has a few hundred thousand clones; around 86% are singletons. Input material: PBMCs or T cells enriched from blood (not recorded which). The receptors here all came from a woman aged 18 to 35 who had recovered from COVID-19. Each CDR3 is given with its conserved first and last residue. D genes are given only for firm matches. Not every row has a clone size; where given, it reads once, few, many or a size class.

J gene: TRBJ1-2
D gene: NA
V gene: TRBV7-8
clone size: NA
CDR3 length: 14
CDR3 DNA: TGTGCCAGCAGCTTAGGGACAGTTAACTATGGCTACACCTTC
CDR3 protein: CASSLGTVNYGYTF

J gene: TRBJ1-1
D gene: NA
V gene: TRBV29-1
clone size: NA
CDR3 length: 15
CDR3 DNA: TGCAGCGTTGAAACCGAGACAGGACTGAACACTGAAGCTTTCTTT
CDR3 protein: CSVETETGLNTEAFF

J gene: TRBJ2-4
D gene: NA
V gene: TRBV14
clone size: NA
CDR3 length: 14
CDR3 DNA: TGTGCCAGCAGCTCTCAGTTAGCCAAAAACATTCAGTACTTC
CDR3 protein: CASSSQLAKNIQYF

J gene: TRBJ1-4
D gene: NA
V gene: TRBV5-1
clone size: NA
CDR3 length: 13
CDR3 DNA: TGCGCCAGCAGCTTACAGGGAGCCGAAAAACTGTTTTTT
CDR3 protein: CASSLQGAEKLFF

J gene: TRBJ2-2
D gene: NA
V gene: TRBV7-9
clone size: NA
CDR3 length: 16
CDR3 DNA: TGTGCCAGCAGCCCCCCCGCGGGGAGGAACACCGGGGAGCTGTTTTTT
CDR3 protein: CASSPPAGRNTGELFF

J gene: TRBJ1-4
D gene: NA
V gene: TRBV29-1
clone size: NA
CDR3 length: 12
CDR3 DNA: TGCAGCGTTGAAGATAGGAGGGGAAAACTGTTTTTT
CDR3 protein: CSVEDRRGKLFF

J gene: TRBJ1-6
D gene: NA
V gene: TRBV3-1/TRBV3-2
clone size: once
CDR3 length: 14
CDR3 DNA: TGTGCCAGCAGCCAAGACACAGGGCTGTCACCCCTCCACTTT
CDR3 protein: CASSQDTGLSPLHF

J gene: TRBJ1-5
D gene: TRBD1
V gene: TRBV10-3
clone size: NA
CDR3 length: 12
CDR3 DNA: TGTGCCATGGGACAGGAAGGTCAGCCCCAGCATTTT
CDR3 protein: CAMGQEGQPQHF

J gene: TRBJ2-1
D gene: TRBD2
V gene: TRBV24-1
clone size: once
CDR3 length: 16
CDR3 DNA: TGTGCCACCAGTGACCCCGGGGGGGAGGGGCTGGATGAGCAGTTCTTC
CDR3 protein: CATSDPGGEGLDEQFF

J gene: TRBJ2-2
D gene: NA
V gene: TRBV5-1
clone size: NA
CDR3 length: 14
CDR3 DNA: TGCGCCAGCACTTCCGGGACTAACACCGGGGAGCTGTTTTTT
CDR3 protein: CASTSGTNTGELFF

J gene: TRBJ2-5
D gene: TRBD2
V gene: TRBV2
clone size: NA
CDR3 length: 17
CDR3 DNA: TGTGCCAGCAACGGGGGACTAGCGGGGGGTTCCCAAGAGACCCAGTACTTC
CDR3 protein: CASNGGLAGGSQETQYF

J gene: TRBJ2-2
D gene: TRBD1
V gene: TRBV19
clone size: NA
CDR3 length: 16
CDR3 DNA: TGTGCCAGTCGGCCGGGACAGGGAAAAAGAACCGGGGAGCTGTTTTTT
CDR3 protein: CASRPGQGKRTGELFF

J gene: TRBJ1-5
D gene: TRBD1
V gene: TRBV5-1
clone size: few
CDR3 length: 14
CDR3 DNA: TGCGCCAGCAGCATTGGACAGGAGAATCAGCCCCAGCATTTT
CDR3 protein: CASSIGQENQPQHF

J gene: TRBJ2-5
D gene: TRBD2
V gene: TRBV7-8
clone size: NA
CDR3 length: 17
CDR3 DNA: TGTGCCAGCAGCCACCACGCAGGGACTAGCGGAAAAGAGACCCAGTACTTC
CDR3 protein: CASSHHAGTSGKETQYF

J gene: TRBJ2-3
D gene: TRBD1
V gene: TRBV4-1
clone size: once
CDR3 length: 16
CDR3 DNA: TGCGCCAGCAGCCCAGAGGGACAGGGGAACGCAGATACGCAGTATTTT
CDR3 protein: CASSPEGQGNADTQYF

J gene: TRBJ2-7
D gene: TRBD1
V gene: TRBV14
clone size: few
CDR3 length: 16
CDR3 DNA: TGTGCCAGCAGCCAAGAAGCATGGACAGGAGCCTACGAGCAGTACTTC
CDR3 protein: CASSQEAWTGAYEQYF

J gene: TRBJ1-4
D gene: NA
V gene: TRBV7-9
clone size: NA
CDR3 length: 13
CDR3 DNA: TGTGCCAGCAGCTTAGTGTCCGTTGAAAAACTGTTTTTT
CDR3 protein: CASSLVSVEKLFF

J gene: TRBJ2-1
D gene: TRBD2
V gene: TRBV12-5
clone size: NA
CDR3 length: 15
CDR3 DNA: TGTGCTAGTGGTTTGAGGGCGGGGGGGTACAATGAGCAGTTCTTC
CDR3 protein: CASGLRAGGYNEQFF

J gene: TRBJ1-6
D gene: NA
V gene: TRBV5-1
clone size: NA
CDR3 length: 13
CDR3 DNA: TGCGCCAGCAGCTTGCAGGACGGGGATCCCCTCCACTTT
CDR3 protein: CASSLQDGDPLHF

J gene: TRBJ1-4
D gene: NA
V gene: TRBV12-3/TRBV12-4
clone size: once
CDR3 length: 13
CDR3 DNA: TGTGCCAGCAGTTTCGGCAGAGGAGAAAAACTGTTTTTT
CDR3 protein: CASSFGRGEKLFF

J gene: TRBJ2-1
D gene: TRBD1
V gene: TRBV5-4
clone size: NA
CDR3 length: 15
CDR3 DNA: TGTGCCAGCAGCGGGGACAGGAACTCCTACAATGAGCAGTTCTTC
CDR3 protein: CASSGDRNSYNEQFF

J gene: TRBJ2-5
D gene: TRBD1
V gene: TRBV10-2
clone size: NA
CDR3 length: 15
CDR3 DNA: TGCGCCAGCAGTGACGGGACAGGGGCAGGGGAGACCCAGTACTTC
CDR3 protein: CASSDGTGAGETQYF

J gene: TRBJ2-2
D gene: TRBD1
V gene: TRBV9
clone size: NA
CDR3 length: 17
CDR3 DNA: TGTGCCAGCAGCGAGCCCCGACAGGGGACGGGGACCGGGGAGCTGTTTTTT
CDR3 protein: CASSEPRQGTGTGELFF

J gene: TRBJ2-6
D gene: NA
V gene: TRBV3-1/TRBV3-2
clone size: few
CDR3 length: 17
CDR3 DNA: TGTGCCAGCAGCCAAGATACAGGGATCTCTGGGGCCAACGTCCTGACTTTC
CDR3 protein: CASSQDTGISGANVLTF

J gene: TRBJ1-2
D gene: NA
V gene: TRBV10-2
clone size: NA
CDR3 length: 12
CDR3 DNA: TGCGCCAGCAGCAGAAGTAACTATGGCTACACCTTC
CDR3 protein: CASSRSNYGYTF

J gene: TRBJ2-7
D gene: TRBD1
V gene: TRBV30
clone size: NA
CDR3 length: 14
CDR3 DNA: TGTGCCTGGGTGGACAGGCGAAAGTCCTACGAGCAGTACTTC
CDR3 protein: CAWVDRRKSYEQYF

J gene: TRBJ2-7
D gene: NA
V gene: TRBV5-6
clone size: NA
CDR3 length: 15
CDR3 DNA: TGTGCCAGCAACTTGGGCCCGGGGGTCCCCTACGAGCAGTACTTC
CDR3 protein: CASNLGPGVPYEQYF

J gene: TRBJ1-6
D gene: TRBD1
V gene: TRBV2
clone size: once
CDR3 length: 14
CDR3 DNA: TGTGCCAGCAGTTACAGGGGGGAGAATTCACCCCTCCACTTT
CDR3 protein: CASSYRGENSPLHF

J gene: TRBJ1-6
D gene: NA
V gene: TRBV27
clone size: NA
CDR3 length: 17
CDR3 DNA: TGTGCCAGCAGTTTATCGTTGGCGGTGGCGGTTTCTTCACCCCTCCACTTT
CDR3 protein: CASSLSLAVAVSSPLHF

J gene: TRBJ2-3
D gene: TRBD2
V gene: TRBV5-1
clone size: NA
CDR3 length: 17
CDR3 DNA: TGCGCCAGCAGCCCAGGACTAGCGGGAGCCCTCACAGATACGCAGTATTTT
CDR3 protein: CASSPGLAGALTDTQYF

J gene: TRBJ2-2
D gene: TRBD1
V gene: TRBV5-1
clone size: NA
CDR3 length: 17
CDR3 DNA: TGCGCCAGCAGCTTTGGCGGACAGGGTAATGGCCCCGGGGAGCTGTTTTTT
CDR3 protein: CASSFGGQGNGPGELFF

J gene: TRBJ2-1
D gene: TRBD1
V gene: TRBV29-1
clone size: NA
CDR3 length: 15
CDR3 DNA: TGCAGCGCTAGCTATCAGGACAGGTCCTACAATGAGCAGTTCTTC
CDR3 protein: CSASYQDRSYNEQFF

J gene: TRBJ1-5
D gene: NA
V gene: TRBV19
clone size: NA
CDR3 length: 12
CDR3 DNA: TGTGCCAGTCGGGGGGCAGGTCAGCCCCAGCATTTT
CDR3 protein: CASRGAGQPQHF

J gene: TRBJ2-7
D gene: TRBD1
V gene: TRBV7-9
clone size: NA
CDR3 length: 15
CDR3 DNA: TGTGCCAGCAGCTCTCGACAGGGGCCCTCATACGAGCAGTACTTC
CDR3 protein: CASSSRQGPSYEQYF

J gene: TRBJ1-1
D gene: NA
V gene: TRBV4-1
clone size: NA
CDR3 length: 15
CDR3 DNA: TGCGCCAGCAGCCAAGTAGGAGGGCGGAACACTGAAGCTTTCTTT
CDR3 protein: CASSQVGGRNTEAFF

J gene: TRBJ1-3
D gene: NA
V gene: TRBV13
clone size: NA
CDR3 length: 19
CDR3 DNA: TGTGCCAGCAGCTTAGACCGGGGCTTACAGGGCCTTCCTGGAAACACCATATATTTT
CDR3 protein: CASSLDRGLQGLPGNTIYF

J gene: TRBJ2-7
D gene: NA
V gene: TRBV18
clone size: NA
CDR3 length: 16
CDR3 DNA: TGTGCCAGCTCACCACCGAGGGTGGCGGGGATCTACGAGCAGTACTTC
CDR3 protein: CASSPPRVAGIYEQYF

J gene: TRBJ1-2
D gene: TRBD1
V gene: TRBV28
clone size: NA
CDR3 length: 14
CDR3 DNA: TGTGCCAGCAGTACAAACAGGGGGCACAGTGGCTACACCTTC
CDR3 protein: CASSTNRGHSGYTF

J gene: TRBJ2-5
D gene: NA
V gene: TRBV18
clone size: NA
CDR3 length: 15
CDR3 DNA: TGTGCCAGCTCACCACCCAGCGGACTACAAGAGACCCAGTACTTC
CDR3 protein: CASSPPSGLQETQYF

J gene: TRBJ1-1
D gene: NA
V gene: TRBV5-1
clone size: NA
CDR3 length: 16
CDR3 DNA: TGCGCCAGCAGCCCCCCCGGGACTTGGGGGAACACTGAAGCTTTCTTT
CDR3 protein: CASSPPGTWGNTEAFF

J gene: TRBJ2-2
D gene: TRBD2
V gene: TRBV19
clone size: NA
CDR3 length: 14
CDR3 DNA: TGTGCCAGTAGATCGAGCGGGGCCACCGGGGAGCTGTTTTTT
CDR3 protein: CASRSSGATGELFF

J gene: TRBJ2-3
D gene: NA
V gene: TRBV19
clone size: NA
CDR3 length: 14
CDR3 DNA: TGTGCCAGTAGTACCCTAATTAGCACAGATACGCAGTATTTT
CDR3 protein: CASSTLISTDTQYF

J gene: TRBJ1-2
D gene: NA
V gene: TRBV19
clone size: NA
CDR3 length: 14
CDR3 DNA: TGTGCCAGTAGTATAGGACAGTCTAACTATGGCTACACCTTC
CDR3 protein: CASSIGQSNYGYTF

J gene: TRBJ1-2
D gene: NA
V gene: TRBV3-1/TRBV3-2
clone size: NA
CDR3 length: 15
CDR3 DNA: TGTGCCAGCAGCCCCCCTAGATCCGGCAACTATGGCTACACCTTC
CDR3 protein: CASSPPRSGNYGYTF

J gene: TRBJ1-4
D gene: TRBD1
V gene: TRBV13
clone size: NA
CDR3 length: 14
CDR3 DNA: TGTGCCAGCAGTTCACGGACAGGGGGTGAAAAACTGTTTTTT
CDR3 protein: CASSSRTGGEKLFF

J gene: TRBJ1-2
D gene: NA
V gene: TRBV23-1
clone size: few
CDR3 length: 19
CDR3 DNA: TGCGCCAGCATATTTGGGAGGTCATTCGAAGTGGGGGACAACTATGGCTACACCTTC
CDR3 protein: CASIFGRSFEVGDNYGYTF

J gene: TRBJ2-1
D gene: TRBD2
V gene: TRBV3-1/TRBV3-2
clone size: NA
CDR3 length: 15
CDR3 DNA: TGTGCCAGCAGCCCCCCTGGGGGGGTTTACAATGAGCAGTTCTTC
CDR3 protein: CASSPPGGVYNEQFF

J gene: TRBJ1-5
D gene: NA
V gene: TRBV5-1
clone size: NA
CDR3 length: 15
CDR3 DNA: TGCGCCAGCAGCTTGGGGCAGAATAGCAATCAGCCCCAGCATTTT
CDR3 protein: CASSLGQNSNQPQHF

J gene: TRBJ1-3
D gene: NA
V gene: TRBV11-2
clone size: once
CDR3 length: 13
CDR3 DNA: TGTGCCAGCAGCCCTATATATCCGAACACCATATATTTT
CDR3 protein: CASSPIYPNTIYF

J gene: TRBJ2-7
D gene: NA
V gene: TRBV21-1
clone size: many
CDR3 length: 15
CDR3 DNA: TGTGCCAGCAGCAAAGCTACAGGGATCACCTACGAGCAGTACTTC
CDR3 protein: CASSKATGITYEQYF

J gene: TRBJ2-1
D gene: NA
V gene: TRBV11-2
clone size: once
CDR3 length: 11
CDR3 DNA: TGTGCCAGCAGCCTTGACAATGAGCAGTTCTTC
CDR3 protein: CASSLDNEQFF

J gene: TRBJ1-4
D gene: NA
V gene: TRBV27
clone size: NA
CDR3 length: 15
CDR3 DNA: TGTGCCAGCAGTCCCATCGGGAGGAATAATGAAAAACTGTTTTTT
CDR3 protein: CASSPIGRNNEKLFF

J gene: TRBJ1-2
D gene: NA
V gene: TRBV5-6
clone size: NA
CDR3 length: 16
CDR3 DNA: TGTGCCAGCAGCTTGGGTTACACACGGGACACCTATGGCTACACCTTC
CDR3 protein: CASSLGYTRDTYGYTF

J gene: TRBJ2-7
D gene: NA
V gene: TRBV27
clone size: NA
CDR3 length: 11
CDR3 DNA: TGTGCCAGCAGTTTTGGCGGCGAGCAGTACTTC
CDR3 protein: CASSFGGEQYF

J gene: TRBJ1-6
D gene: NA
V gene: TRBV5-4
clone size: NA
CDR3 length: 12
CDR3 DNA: TGTGCCAGCAGCGGGAGGAATTCACCCCTCCACTTT
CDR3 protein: CASSGRNSPLHF

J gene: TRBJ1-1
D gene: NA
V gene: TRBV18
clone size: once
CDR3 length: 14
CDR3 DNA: TGTGCCAGCTCACTTGGCAGGGGTGATACTGAAGCTTTCTTT
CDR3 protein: CASSLGRGDTEAFF

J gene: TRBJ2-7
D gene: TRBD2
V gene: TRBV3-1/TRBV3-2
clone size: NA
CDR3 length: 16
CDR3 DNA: TGTGCCAGCAGCCAAGATGGAAGCGGGGGGGCCAGGGAGCAGTACTTC
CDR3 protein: CASSQDGSGGAREQYF